This T cell receptor beta chain emerged from a study of blood T cell repertoires in COVID-19. About the research overall: COVID-19 samples collected from the United States, Italy and Spain covered acute and convalescent phases. T cells, B-cell-depleted T cells, or PBMCs supplied cDNA or gDNA.

This CDR3 has 15 residues. Germline CDR1 LGHNT, CDR2 FRNRAP. Trimming removed 4 bases from V and 5 bases from J; junction bases left unmatched: 5. Methods used by the authors: The authors estimated nucleated cell counts from reference gene primer amplification. Generated by immunoSEQ multiplex PCR, the TCRdb table keeps only in-frame clones and is missing some. From that table come the V and J calls and clone size; the DNA was used to work out D and trimming. The table has 15,000 to 17,000 clones, 82% seen once; the top ten hold roughly 20%. The clonotype comes from a man aged 80 or over with active or convalescent COVID-19. The genes are TRBV12-5 and TRBJ2-1; TRBD2 matches 10 bases. The sequenced sample was peripheral blood. The CDR3 bases are TGTGCTAGTGGTTGGGCTAGCGGGGGCAACAATGAGCAGTTCTTC. Protein sequence: CASGWASGGNNEQFF.